This T cell receptor (beta chain) was profiled in a study of T-cell reconstitution after alpha-beta-depleted transplantation in children. Whole-study findings and limits: In some patients, recipient T cells and intrathymic progenitors surviving conditioning explained high day-60 diversity. T-cell numbers and diversity one year post-transplant derived largely from freshly generated T cells. Alpha-beta T cells about two months after transplant reportedly derived from several hundred expanded graft clones.

Unique molecular identifiers were built into the TCRbeta library. TCRdb reprocessed the PCR reads via MiXCR and lists one record per CDR3 protein. The sample yields 300,000 to 350,000 distinct CDR3 sequences, approximately 20% seen once. V lost 2 bases and J lost 10; bases outside the gene matches: 13. CDR1 and CDR2 from the germline V gene are SQVTM and ANQGSEA. The CDR3 length is 15 residues. About this clonotype: Antigen unknown.

This rearrangement joins TRBV29-1 to TRBJ1-4; TRBD1 aligns across 7 bases. This receptor was obtained from a male patient aged 10-17 years who had a stem cell transplant for acute lymphoblastic leukemia, so the T cells may come from the graft donor. The sample in question was PBMCs, mostly from graft donor cells, obtained 180 days after TCRalphabeta/CD19-depleted stem cell transplant. The CDR3 bases are TGCAGCGTTGAATCGGGGGCGACAGGGAGGGGAAAACTGTTTTTT. Protein sequence: CSVESGATGRGKLFF. Based on the CDR3 plus reference TRBV29-1 and TRBJ1-4, the full variable domain is SAVISQKPSRDICQRGTSLTIQCQVDSQVTMMFWYRQQPGQSLTLIATANQGSEATYESGFVIDKFPISRPNLTFSTLTVSNMSPEDSSIYLCSVESGATGRGKLFFGSGTQLSVL.